What follows are 28 T cell receptor beta chains derived from one specimen sequenced in a study of cytomegalovirus exposure and HLA in healthy donors. The primer mix had 60 Vbeta and 13 Jbeta primers. Sequencing used immunoSEQ multiplex PCR; TCRdb keeps in-frame clones, though not all of them. The repertoire includes under 100,000 clones, around 66% of them detected once, and approximately 15% sits in the top ten. The material sequenced was PBMCs. Receptor source: a woman aged 40 to 50 in good health and CMV-seropositive.

Points on this clone: The sample contains more than one DNA sequence encoding this CDR3. The J gene is TRBJ2-7, the V gene TRBV7-2; D is possibly TRBD2 (5 bases). The CDR3 spans 14 residues. V lost 1 base to trimming and J lost 0 bases, with 7 bases between them. Germline-derived CDR1 and CDR2 are SGHTA and FQGNSA. CDR3: CASSLVGSSYEQYF. DNA of the CDR3: TGTGCCAGCAGCTTAGTGGGGAGCTCCTACGAGCAGTACTTC.

The rearrangement links TRBV6-1 to TRBJ2-7; TRBD2 matches 10 bases. Germline lookup yields CDR1 MNHNS and CDR2 SASEGT. V trimming: 4 bases; J trimming: 4 bases; junction bases outside the gene matches: 16. The CDR3 length is 18 residues. The CDR3 loop reads CASSGTSGNGKWWYEQYF. The CDR3 DNA sequence: TGTGCCAGCAGTGGTACTAGCGGGAATGGAAAGTGGTGGTACGAGCAGTACTTC.

V gene TRBV4-1 combines with J gene TRBJ2-7; 9 nucleotides line up with TRBD2. This CDR3 spans 15 amino acids. Trimming cost V 1 base and J 7 bases; bases outside gene matches: 8. The germline CDR1 and CDR2 sequences are MGHRA and YSYEKL. Here the CDR3 reads CASSQGPGLAKEQYF. For the CDR3, the DNA is TGCGCCAGCAGCCAAGGACCGGGACTAGCTAAGGAGCAGTACTTC.

The chain joins TRBV7-8 to TRBJ2-1; TRBD2 matches at 13 bases. The CDR3 contains 15 residues. Trimming took 7 bases from V and 5 from J; bases not matched to a gene: 5. CDR1 is SGHVS, CDR2 FQNEAQ, per germline. DNA of the CDR3: TGTGCCAGCACCCAGGGACTAGCGGGGAACAATGAGCAGTTCTTC. This translates into CASTQGLAGNNEQFF.

The chain uses TRBV18 and TRBJ2-3, with D unresolved. The CDR3 length is 14 residues. Trimming took 3 bases from V and 6 from J, leaving 13 bases between them. Germline lookup yields CDR1 KGHSH and CDR2 LQKENI. The CDR3 DNA reads TGTGCCAGCTCACCGGCTCAAACCTCCGATACGCAGTATTTT. This gives the protein CASSPAQTSDTQYF.

This clone is labeled as medium-sized (0.01 to 0.1%). The V gene is TRBV6-1, the J gene TRBJ2-7, with D possibly being TRBD2 (6 bases). With 5 bases removed from V and 2 bases from J, the gap between germline ends came to 16 bases. CDR1 and CDR2 (germline): MNHNS, SASEGT. The CDR3 is 15 residues long. CDR3 in DNA: TGTGCCAGCAGTCAGGGACTCATGATCCCCTACGAGCAGTACTTC. Its translation is CASSQGLMIPYEQYF.

The rearrangement uses TRBV2 and TRBJ1-2; 7 bases are shared with TRBD1. CDR1 SNHLY and CDR2 FYNNEI come from the germline V gene. J gave up 5 bases and V 4 bases, and 13 bases lay outside the gene matches. This CDR3 comprises 16 residues. The CDR3 nucleotides are TGTGCCAGCAGTGTTTCAGGGTCCCGACAGGGATATGGCTACACCTTC. Its protein is CASSVSGSRQGYGYTF.

The chain recombines TRBV4-2 with TRBJ2-1, with 8 bases identical to TRBD2. Losses at the gene ends were 0 bases for V and 0 bases for J; bases not matched to a gene: 13. Germline CDR1 reads LGHNA; CDR2 reads YNFKEQ. The CDR3 runs 20 residues. The CDR3 nucleotides read TGTGCCAGCAGCCAAGATGGGGCCGGGGGGGCATTGAGCTCCTACAATGAGCAGTTCTTC. This codes for CASSQDGAGGALSSYNEQFF.

This chain connects TRBV28 to TRBJ2-1, with TRBD2 matching over 10 bases. The CDR3 loop spans 16 amino acids. CDR1 and CDR2 (germline): MDHEN, SYDVKM. The V segment lost 3 bases and the J segment 6 bases; nucleotides outside the gene matches: 8. The CDR3 DNA is TGTGCCAGCAGTTTTATAGCGGGAGGATCCCCCAATGAGCAGTTCTTC. Protein: CASSFIAGGSPNEQFF.

This chain joins TRBV6-5 and TRBJ2-7; TRBD2 agrees at 9 bases. CDR3 size: 14 residues. The trim removed 2 bases at V and 6 bases at J, leaving 5 bases unmatched. CDR1 and CDR2 from the germline V gene are MNHEY and SVGAGI. This CDR3 is CASSYHGGRAEQYF. The CDR3 DNA is TGTGCCAGCAGTTACCACGGCGGGAGGGCCGAGCAGTACTTC.

The chain is built from TRBV4-2 and TRBJ1-5; TRBD1 is a possible D gene (5 bases). Trimming left V 1 base short and J 3 bases short, with 13 bases between. This CDR3 spans 16 amino acids. In germline, CDR1 is LGHNA, CDR2 YNFKEQ. CDR3 DNA: TGTGCCAGCAGCCAAGCCCCGACAGATTTCAATCAGCCCCAGCATTTT. It specifies CASSQAPTDFNQPQHF.

V usage is TRBV6-6 and J usage is TRBJ1-2; D is uncertain. Germline V gene lookup returns CDR1 MNHNY and CDR2 SVGAGI (reference sequence). Trimming removed 6 bases from V and 4 bases from J, with 12 bases in between. CDR3 length equals 13 residues. The DNA of the CDR3 is TGTGCCAGCAGATCGCCGGAGGGCTATGGCTACACCTTC. Protein product: CASRSPEGYGYTF.

The chain has TRBV19 and TRBJ2-3; no clear D gene. V dropped 3 bases and J dropped 4 bases, with 14 bases sitting between them. The CDR3 is 15 amino acids. Germline V gene lookup returns CDR1 LNHDA and CDR2 SQIVND (reference sequence). Here the CDR3 reads CASSIEAGYADTQYF. The DNA of the CDR3 is TGTGCCAGTAGTATCGAAGCCGGGTACGCAGATACGCAGTATTTT.

This clone has more than one count but fewer than ten. The genes are TRBV10-1 and TRBJ2-7, with 10 bases aligning to TRBD2. V lost 6 bases, J lost 9 bases, and 5 bases stayed unmatched. Germline CDR1 reads WNHNN; CDR2 reads SYGVQD (reference sequence). The CDR3 extends over 12 amino acids. CDR3 region: CASSLAGVGQYF. CDR3 in DNA: TGCGCCAGCAGCCTAGCGGGAGTCGGGCAGTACTTC.

This clone appeared a few times. The chain employs TRBV2 and TRBJ2-7; 8 bases agree with TRBD2. The germline CDR1 and CDR2 sequences are SNHLY and FYNNEI. J was trimmed by 0 bases and V by 4 bases; bases with no gene match: 5. The CDR3 has 15 residues. The DNA of the CDR3 is TGTGCCAGCAGTGTCACTAGCGGCTCCTCCTACGAGCAGTACTTC. Its translation: CASSVTSGSSYEQYF.

V and J are TRBV15 and TRBJ2-5, with a possible D match to TRBD1 (5 bases). This CDR3 spans 16 amino acids. Trimming took 0 bases from V and 5 from J, leaving 16 bases between them. Germline CDR1 is LNHNV and CDR2 is YYDKDF (reference sequence). The CDR3 coding sequence is TGTGCCACCAGCAGAGATCTCGACAGTCTCCATGAGACCCAGTACTTC. Amino acids: CATSRDLDSLHETQYF.

The chain links TRBV28 to TRBJ2-4; 9 bases map to TRBD1. V lost 2 bases and J lost 1; bases outside the gene matches: 12. The V gene's germline CDR1 is MDHEN and CDR2 SYDVKM. The CDR3 loop spans 19 amino acids. The CDR3 nucleotides are TGTGCCAGCAGTTTAGAGGGGACAGGGCCTTCGCGGGCCAAAAACATTCAGTACTTC. Residues: CASSLEGTGPSRAKNIQYF.

The rearrangement joins TRBV14 to TRBJ2-1; D possibly corresponds to TRBD1 (6 bases). CDR3 length: 15 residues. Germline lookup yields CDR1 SGHDN and CDR2 FVKESK. Trimming pared 0 bases from V and 6 bases from J, leaving 12 bases between. The CDR3 DNA reads TGTGCCAGCAGCCAAGATCCCAGGGGAGTCAATGAGCAGTTCTTC. This translates into CASSQDPRGVNEQFF.

The gene calls are TRBV7-9 and TRBJ2-1; 12 bases match TRBD2. The CDR3 runs to 15 residues. In germline, CDR1 is SEHNR, CDR2 FQNEAQ (reference sequence). V was clipped by 5 bases and J by 7 bases; unmatched bases: 6. This CDR3 reads CASSDTSGRLNEQFF. The CDR3 DNA follows: TGTGCCAGCAGCGATACTAGCGGGAGGTTAAATGAGCAGTTCTTC. Using reference TRBV7-9 and TRBJ2-1 for the parts outside the CDR3, the full variable domain is DTGVSQNPRHKITKRGQNVTFRCDPISEHNRLYWYRQTLGQGPEFLTYFQNEAQLEKSRLLSDRFSAERPKGSFSTLEIQRTEQGDSAMYLCASSDTSGRLNEQFFGPGTRLTVL.

The V call is TRBV5-4, the J call TRBJ1-4; D is uncertain. The CDR3 runs 15 residues. The V and J ends lost 1 base and 7 bases respectively, with 14 bases between them. CDR1 is SGHNT and CDR2 is YYREEE in the germline V gene (reference sequence). The CDR3 DNA reads TGTGCCAGCAGCTTGAGTGGATCGCGAGGTGAAAAACTGTTTTTT. Amino acid sequence: CASSLSGSRGEKLFF.

This chain connects TRBV11-2 to TRBJ1-2, with 8 positions matching TRBD1. The junction had 4 bases not matched to a gene; V was cut back by 5 bases and J by 5 bases. This CDR3 comprises 13 residues. Germline loops: CDR1 SGHAT, CDR2 FQNNGV. As DNA, the CDR3 is TGTGCCAGCAGCCAGACAGGGGAGTATGGCTACACCTTC. This encodes CASSQTGEYGYTF.

Written as DNA, the CDR3 is TGTGCTAATACACAGGGGGTGAACACTGAAGCTTTCTTT. The encoded protein is CANTQGVNTEAFF. The V call is TRBV2, the J call TRBJ1-1; 8 positions agree with TRBD1. This CDR3 contains 13 residues. Germline V CDR1 and CDR2: SNHLY, FYNNEI. Based on the CDR3 plus reference TRBV2 and TRBJ1-1, the full variable domain is EPEVTQTPSHQVTQMGQEVILRCVPISNHLYFYWYRQILGQKVEFLVSFYNNEISEKSEIFDDQFSVERPDGSNFTLKIRSTKLEDSAMYFCANTQGVNTEAFFGQGTRLTVV.

Only a few counts were recorded for this clone. This rearrangement joins TRBV19 to TRBJ2-2, with 8 positions matching TRBD2. The germline V gene encodes CDR1 LNHDA and CDR2 SQIVND (reference sequence). Trimming at V came to 8 bases and at J to 2 bases, leaving 4 bases not matched to a gene. There are 14 residues in the CDR3. Written as DNA, the CDR3 is TGTGCCAGTGAACTAGCGGTAAACACCGGGGAGCTGTTTTTT. Translation: CASELAVNTGELFF.

The chain carries TRBV7-9 and TRBJ2-5; 7 positions agree with TRBD1. The germline V gene has CDR1 SEHNR and CDR2 FQNEAQ (reference sequence). Trimming at V came to 5 bases and at J to 4 bases, leaving 7 bases not matched to a gene. This CDR3 is built from 14 residues. The CDR3 bases are TGTGCCAGCAGCGAGACAGGGTCCGGAGAGACCCAGTACTTC. Translated, it gives CASSETGSGETQYF.

The chain has TRBV7-9 and TRBJ1-5, with a tentative D call TRBD1 (5 bases). The V end lost 5 bases, the J end lost 3 bases, and 17 bases lay between the germline ends. The germline CDR1 and CDR2 sequences are SEHNR and FQNEAQ (reference sequence). The CDR3 runs 16 residues. As DNA, the CDR3 is TGTGCCAGCAGCCCGGGACTCACGGGAACCAATCAGCCCCAGCATTTT. It specifies CASSPGLTGTNQPQHF.

This clone has a single count. The chain carries TRBV28 and TRBJ1-2, with D perhaps matching TRBD1 (5 bases). The length of the CDR3 is 15 residues. Germline-derived CDR1 and CDR2 are MDHEN and SYDVKM. The V gene lost 5 bases and the J gene lost 0 bases, with 13 bases spanning the gap. In nucleotides, the CDR3 is TGTGCCAGCAGTACCCCCTCGACAGCTAACTATGGCTACACCTTC. Translated: CASSTPSTANYGYTF.

The chain is built from TRBV19 and TRBJ2-1; no definite D call. V was pared by 2 bases and J by 6 bases, with 2 bases between. This CDR3 comprises 11 residues. Germline-derived CDR1 and CDR2 are LNHDA and SQIVND (reference sequence). The CDR3 region is CASSILNEQFF. The CDR3, as DNA: TGTGCCAGTAGTATACTCAATGAGCAGTTCTTC.

V is TRBV9 and J is TRBJ1-1; possible D gene TRBD1, 5 bases. Germline lookup yields CDR1 SGDLS and CDR2 YYNGEE. This CDR3 is 15 amino acids long. V lost 3 bases to trimming and J lost 2 bases, with 14 bases between them. The DNA for the CDR3 is TGTGCCAGCAGCGGGGGTGGGGGGGGTAACACTGAAGCTTTCTTT. As protein: CASSGGGGGNTEAFF.